This T cell receptor beta chain originates from a study of neurological immune-mediated disorders. This clonotype has a count of ten or more. Time point meaning: longitudinal time-point 2. PBMCs numbering 2 million and stored at -80 C yielded the unsorted libraries. The length of the CDR3 is 14 residues. Trimming cost V 0 bases and J 2 bases, with 10 bases left between them. The germline gives CDR1 DFQATT, CDR2 SNEGSKA (reference sequence). Over 200 million TCR-beta sequences (from 15-18 subjects) were yielded by each sequencing run. MiXCR was run by TCRdb on the 5' RACE reads, yielding one entry per CDR3 protein. The data contain 80,000 to 100,000 distinct CDR3 sequences, over 4.5% of them seen just once; the ten biggest clones take up approximately 7.9%.

The receptor was derived from a woman aged 55-69 years with multiple sclerosis. The specimen sequenced was PBMCs. The chain recombines TRBV20-1 with TRBJ1-1, with unresolved D. The CDR3: CSARDLHANTEAFF. In DNA form, the CDR3 reads TGCAGTGCTAGAGATCTACATGCTAACACTGAAGCTTTCTTT.